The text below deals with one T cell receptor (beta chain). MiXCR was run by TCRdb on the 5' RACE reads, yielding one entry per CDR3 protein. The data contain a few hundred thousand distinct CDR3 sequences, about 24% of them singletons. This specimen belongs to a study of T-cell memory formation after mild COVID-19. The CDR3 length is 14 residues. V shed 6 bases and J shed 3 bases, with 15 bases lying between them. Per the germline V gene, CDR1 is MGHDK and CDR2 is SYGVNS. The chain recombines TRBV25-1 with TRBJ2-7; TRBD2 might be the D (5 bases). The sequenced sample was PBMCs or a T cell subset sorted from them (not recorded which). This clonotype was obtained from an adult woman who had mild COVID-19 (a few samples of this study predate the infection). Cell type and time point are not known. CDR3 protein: CASSYRRNSYEQYF. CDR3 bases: TGTGCCAGCAGCTATCGGAGGAACAGCTACGAGCAGTACTTC.